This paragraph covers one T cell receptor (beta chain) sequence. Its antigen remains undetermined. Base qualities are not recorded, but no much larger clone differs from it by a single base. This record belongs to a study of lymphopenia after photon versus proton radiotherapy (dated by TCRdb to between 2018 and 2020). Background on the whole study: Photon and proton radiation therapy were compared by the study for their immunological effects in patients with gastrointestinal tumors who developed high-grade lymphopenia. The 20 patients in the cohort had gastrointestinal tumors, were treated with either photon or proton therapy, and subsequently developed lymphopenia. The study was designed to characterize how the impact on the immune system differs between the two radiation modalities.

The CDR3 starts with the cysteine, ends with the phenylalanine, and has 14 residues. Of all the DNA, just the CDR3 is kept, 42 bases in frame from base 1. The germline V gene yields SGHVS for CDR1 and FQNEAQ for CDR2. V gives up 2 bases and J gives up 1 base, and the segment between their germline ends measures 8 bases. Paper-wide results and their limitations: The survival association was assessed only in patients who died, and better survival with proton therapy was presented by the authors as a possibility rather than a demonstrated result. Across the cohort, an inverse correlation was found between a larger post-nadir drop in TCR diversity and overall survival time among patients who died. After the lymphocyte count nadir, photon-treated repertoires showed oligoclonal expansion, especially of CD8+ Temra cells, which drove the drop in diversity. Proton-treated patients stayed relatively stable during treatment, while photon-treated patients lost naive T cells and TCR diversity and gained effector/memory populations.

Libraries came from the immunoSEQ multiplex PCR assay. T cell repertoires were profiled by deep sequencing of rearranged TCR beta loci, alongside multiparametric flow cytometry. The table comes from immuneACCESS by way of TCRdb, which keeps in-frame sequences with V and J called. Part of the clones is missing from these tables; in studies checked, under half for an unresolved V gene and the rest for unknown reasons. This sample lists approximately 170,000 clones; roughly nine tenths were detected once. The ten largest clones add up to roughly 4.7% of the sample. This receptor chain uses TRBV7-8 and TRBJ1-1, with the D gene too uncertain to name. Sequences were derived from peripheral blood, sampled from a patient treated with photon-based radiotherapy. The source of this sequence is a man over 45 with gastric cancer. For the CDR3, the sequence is CASSLKWSNTEAFF. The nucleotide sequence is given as TGTGCCAGCAGCTTAAAATGGTCGAACACTGAAGCTTTCTTT.